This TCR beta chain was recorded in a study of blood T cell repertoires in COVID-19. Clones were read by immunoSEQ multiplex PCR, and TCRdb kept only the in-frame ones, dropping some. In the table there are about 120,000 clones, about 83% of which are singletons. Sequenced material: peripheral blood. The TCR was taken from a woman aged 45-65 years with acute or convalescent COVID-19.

The CDR3 loop reads CASSKSDHYSNQPQHF. CDR3 nucleotide sequence: TGTGCCAGTAGTAAATCAGATCACTATAGCAATCAGCCCCAGCATTTT. The chain employs TRBV19 and TRBJ1-5; D remains unclear. This CDR3 has 16 residues. Per the germline V gene, CDR1 is LNHDA and CDR2 is SQIVND (reference sequence). V was clipped by 4 bases and J by 0 bases, with 13 bases between them.